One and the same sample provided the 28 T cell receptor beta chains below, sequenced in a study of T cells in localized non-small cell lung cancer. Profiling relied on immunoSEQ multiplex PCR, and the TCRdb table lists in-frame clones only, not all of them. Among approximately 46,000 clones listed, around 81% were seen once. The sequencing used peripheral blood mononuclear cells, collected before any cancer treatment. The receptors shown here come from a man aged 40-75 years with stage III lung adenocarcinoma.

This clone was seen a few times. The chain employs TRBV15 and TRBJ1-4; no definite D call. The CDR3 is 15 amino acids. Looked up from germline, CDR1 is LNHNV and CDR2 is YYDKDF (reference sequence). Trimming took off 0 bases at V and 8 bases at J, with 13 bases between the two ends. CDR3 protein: CATSREVTAGEKLFF. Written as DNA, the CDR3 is TGTGCCACCAGCAGAGAAGTAACGGCGGGGGAAAAACTGTTTTTT.

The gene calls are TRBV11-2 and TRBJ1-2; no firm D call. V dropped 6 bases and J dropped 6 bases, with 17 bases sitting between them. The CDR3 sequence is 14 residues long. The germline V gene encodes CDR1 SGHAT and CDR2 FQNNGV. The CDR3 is CASRLGSSFDGYTF. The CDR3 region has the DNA TGTGCCAGCAGACTAGGGTCCTCCTTTGATGGCTACACCTTC.

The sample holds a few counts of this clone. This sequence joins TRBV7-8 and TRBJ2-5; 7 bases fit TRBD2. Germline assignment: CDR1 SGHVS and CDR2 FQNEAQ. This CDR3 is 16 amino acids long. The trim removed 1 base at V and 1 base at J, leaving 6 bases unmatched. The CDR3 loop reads CASSLEAGGFQETQYF. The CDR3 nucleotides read TGTGCCAGCAGCTTAGAGGCCGGGGGGTTCCAAGAGACCCAGTACTTC.

This chain's CDR3 is CASSEWARGVGEQYF. The CDR3 region has the DNA TGTGCCAGCAGTGAATGGGCCCGCGGGGTGGGGGAGCAGTACTTC. The chain uses TRBV2 and TRBJ2-7; a weak D match, TRBD2 (6 bases). The V end lost 2 bases, the J end lost 7 bases, and 18 bases lay between the germline ends. The germline V gene has CDR1 SNHLY and CDR2 FYNNEI. The CDR3 covers 15 residues.

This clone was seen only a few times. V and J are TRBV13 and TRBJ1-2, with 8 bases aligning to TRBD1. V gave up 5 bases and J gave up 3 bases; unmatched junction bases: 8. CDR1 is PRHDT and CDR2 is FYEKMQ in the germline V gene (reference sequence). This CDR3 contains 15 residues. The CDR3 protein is CASSRPSGGYYGYTF. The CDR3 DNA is TGTGCCAGCAGCCGCCCTTCAGGGGGCTACTATGGCTACACCTTC.

The chain's CDR3 is CASSDSRPGNTIYF. The CDR3 DNA reads TGTGCCAGCAGTGATTCCCGACCTGGAAACACCATATATTTT. The rearrangement uses TRBV6-5 and TRBJ1-3; D is ambiguous. The CDR3 is 14 amino acids. Deletions cut 5 bases from V and 2 bases from J, with 10 bases between. CDR1 and CDR2 (germline): MNHEY, SVGAGI.

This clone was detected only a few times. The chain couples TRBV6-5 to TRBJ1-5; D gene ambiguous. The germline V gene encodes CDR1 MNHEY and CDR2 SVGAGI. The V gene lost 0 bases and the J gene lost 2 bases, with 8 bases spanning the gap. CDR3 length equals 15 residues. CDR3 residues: CASSYSKQGNQPQHF. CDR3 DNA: TGTGCCAGCAGTTACTCGAAGCAGGGCAATCAGCCCCAGCATTTT.

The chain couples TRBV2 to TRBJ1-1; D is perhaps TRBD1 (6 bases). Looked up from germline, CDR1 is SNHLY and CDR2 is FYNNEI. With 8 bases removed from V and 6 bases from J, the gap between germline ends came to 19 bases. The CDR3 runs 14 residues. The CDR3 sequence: CASVGAFAGAEAFF. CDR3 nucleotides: TGTGCCAGCGTGGGGGCTTTTGCAGGGGCTGAAGCTTTCTTT.

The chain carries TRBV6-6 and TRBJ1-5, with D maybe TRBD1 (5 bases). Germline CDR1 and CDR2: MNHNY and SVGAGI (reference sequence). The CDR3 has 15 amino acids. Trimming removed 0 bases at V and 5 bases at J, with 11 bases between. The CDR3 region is CASSYSNRQDQPQHF. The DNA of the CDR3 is TGTGCCAGCAGTTACTCGAACAGGCAGGATCAGCCCCAGCATTTT.

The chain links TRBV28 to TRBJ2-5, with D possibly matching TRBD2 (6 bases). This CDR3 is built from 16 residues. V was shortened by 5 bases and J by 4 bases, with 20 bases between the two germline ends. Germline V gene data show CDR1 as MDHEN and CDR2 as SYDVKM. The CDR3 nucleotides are TGTGCCAGCAGTGGGAGGAGGGGTTTGTCGGGAGAGACCCAGTACTTC. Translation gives CASSGRRGLSGETQYF. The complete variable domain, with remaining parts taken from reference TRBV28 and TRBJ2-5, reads DVKVTQSSRYLVKRTGEKVFLECVQDMDHENMFWYRQDPGLGLRLIYFSYDVKMKEKGDIPEGYSVSREKKERFSLILESASTNQTSMYLCASSGRRGLSGETQYFGPGTRLLVL.

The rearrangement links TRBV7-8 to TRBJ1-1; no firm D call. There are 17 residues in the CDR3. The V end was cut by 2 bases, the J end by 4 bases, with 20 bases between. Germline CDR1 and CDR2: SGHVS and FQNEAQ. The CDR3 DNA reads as TGTGCCAGCAGCTTAATCTCTCTTTCGGTGGTCGGCACTGAAGCTTTCTTT. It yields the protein CASSLISLSVVGTEAFF.

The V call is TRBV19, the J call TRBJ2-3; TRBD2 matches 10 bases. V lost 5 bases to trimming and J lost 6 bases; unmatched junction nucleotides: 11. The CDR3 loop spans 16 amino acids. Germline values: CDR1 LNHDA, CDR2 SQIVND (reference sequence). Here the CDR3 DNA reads TGTGCCAGTAGTCCTAAGCGGGGGGGCCATAGGGATACGCAGTATTTT. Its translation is CASSPKRGGHRDTQYF. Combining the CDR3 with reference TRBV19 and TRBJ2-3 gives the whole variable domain DGGITQSPKYLFRKEGQNVTLSCEQNLNHDAMYWYRQDPGQGLRLIYYSQIVNDFQKGDIAEGYSVSREKKESFPLTVTSAQKNPTAFYLCASSPKRGGHRDTQYFGPGTRLTVL.

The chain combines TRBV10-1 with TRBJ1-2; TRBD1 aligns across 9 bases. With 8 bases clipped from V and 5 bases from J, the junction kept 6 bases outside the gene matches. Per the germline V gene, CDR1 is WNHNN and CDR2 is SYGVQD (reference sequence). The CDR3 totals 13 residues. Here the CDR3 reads CASAPGTGYGYTF. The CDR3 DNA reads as TGCGCCAGCGCACCCGGGACAGGGTATGGCTACACCTTC.

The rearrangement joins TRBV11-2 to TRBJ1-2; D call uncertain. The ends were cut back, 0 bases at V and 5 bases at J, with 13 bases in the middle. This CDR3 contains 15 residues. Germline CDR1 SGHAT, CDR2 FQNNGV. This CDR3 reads CASSLDPGSIYGYTF. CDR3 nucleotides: TGTGCCAGCAGCTTAGACCCGGGGTCAATATATGGCTACACCTTC.

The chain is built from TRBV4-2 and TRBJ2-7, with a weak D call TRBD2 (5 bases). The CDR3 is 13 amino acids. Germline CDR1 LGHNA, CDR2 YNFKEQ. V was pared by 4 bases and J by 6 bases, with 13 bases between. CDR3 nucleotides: TGTGCCAGCAGCCGTGACAAGCGGAGCGAGCAGTACTTC. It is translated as CASSRDKRSEQYF.

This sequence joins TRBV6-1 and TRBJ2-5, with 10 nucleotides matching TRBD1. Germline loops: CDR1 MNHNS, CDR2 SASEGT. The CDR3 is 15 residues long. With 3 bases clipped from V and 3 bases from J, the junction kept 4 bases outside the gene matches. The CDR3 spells CASSEWDRGEETQYF. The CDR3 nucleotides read TGTGCCAGCAGTGAGTGGGACAGGGGCGAAGAGACCCAGTACTTC.

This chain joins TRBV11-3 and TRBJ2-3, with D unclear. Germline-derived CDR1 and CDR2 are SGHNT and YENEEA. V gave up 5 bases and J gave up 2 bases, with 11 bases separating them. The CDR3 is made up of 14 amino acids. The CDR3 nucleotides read TGTGCCAGCAGCCCCGTCCCCGTCACAGATACGCAGTATTTT. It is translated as CASSPVPVTDTQYF.

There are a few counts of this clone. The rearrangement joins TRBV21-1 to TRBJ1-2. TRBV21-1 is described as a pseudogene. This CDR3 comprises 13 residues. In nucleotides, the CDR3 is TGTGCCCGCGGGGTAGACCGCTCCGGTGGCTACACCTTC. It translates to CARGVDRSGGYTF.

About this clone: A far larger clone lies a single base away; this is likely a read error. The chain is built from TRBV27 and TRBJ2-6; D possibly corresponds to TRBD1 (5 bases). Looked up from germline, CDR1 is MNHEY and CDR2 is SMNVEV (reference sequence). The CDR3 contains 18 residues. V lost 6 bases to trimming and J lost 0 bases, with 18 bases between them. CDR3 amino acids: CASRLHQGQSSGANVLTF. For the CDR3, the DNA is TGTGCCAGCAGACTTCATCAGGGCCAAAGCTCTGGGGCCAACGTCCTGACTTTC.

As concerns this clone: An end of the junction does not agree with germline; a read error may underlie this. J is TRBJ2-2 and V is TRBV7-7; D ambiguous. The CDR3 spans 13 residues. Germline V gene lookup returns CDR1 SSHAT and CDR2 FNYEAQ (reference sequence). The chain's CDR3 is CASSATLTGELFF. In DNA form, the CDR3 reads TGTGCTAGCAGCGCTACGCTGACTGGGGAGCTGTTTTTT.

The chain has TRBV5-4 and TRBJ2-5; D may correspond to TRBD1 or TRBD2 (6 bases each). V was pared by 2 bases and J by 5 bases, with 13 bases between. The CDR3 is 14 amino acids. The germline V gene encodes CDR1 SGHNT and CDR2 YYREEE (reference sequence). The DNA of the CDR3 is TGTGCCAGCAGCTTCTTAGGGGGGCCGGAGACCCAGTACTTC. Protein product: CASSFLGGPETQYF.

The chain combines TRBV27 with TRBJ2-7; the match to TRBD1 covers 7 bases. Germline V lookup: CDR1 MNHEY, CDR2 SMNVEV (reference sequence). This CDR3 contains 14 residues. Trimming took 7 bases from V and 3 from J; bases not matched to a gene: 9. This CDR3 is CASKPGPGGYEQYF. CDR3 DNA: TGTGCCAGCAAACCGGGGCCAGGGGGCTACGAGCAGTACTTC.

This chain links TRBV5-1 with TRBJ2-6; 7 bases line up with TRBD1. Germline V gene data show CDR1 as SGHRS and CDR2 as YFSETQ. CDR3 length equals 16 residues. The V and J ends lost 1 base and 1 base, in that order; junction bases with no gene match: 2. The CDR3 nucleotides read TGCGCCAGCAGCTTGACGACAGGGTCTGGGGCCAACGTCCTGACTTTC. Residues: CASSLTTGSGANVLTF.

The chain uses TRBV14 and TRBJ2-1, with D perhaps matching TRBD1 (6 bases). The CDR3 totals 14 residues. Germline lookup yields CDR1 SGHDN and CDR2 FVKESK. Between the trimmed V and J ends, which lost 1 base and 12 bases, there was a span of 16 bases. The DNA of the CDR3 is TGTGCCAGCAGCCAAGGCCTACAGGGAAAGCGGCAGTTCTTC. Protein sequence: CASSQGLQGKRQFF.

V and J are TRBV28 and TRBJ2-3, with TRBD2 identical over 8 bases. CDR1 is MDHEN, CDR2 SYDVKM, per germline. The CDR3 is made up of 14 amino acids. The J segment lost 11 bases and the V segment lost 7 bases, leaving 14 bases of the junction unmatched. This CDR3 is CASKETSVYKGQYF. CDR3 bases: TGTGCCAGCAAGGAGACTAGCGTGTATAAGGGGCAGTATTTT.

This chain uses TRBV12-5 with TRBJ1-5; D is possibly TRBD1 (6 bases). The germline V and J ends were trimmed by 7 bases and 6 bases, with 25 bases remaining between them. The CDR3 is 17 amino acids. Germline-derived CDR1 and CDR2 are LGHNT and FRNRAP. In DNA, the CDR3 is TGTGCTAGTGCCCCTAGACAGGATAGGGTCGGCAGTCAGCCCCAGCATTTT. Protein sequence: CASAPRQDRVGSQPQHF.

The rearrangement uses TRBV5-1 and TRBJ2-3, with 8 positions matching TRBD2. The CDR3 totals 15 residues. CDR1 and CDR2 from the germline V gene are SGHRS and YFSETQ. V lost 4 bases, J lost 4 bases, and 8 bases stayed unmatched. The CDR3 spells CASSPGGGGPDTQYF. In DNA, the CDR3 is TGCGCCAGCAGCCCGGGGGGCGGGGGGCCAGATACGCAGTATTTT.

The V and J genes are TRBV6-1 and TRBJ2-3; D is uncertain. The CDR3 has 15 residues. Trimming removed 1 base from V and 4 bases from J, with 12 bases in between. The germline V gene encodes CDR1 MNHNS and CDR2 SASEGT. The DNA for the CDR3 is TGTGCCAGCAGTGAAGTTGTCGGTTTGGCAGATACGCAGTATTTT. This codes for CASSEVVGLADTQYF.